Following are 14 T cell receptor beta chains from one sample sequenced in a study of blood T cell repertoires in COVID-19. Sequenced by immunoSEQ multiplex PCR; TCRdb stores in-frame clones only, minus some. The sample contains 78,000 or so clones, around 86% of which appear only once. Specimen: peripheral blood. The receptors come from a human donor in a cohort sampled during active COVID-19.

J is TRBJ2-2 and V is TRBV5-4, with 7 positions matching TRBD1. Germline V gene data show CDR1 as SGHNT and CDR2 as YYREEE (reference sequence). This CDR3 spans 15 amino acids. J lost 3 bases, V lost 0 bases, and 2 bases had no gene match. The CDR3 DNA follows: TGTGCCAGCAGCTTGGGACAGGGAGACACCGGGGAGCTGTTTTTT. It codes for CASSLGQGDTGELFF.

This clone showed up just a few times. The genes are TRBV19 and TRBJ2-1, with 13 bases aligning to TRBD2. This CDR3 contains 15 residues. Trimming took 6 bases from V and 8 from J; bases not matched to a gene: 7. Germline assignment: CDR1 LNHDA and CDR2 SQIVND (reference sequence). In DNA, the CDR3 is TGTGCCAGTAGGAGACTAGCGGGGGGACTGGATGAGCAGTTCTTC. Translated: CASRRLAGGLDEQFF.

In its sample, this clone was seen once. This sequence joins TRBV19 and TRBJ1-5; D not resolved. The length of the CDR3 is 15 residues. Germline CDR1 is LNHDA and CDR2 is SQIVND (reference sequence). The V and J ends lost 3 bases and 2 bases respectively, with 11 bases between them. The DNA of the CDR3 is TGTGCCAGTAGTATCAGAGGGCCTGGCAATCAGCCCCAGCATTTT. Amino acid sequence: CASSIRGPGNQPQHF. Variable domain in full (rest from reference TRBV19 and TRBJ1-5): DGGITQSPKYLFRKEGQNVTLSCEQNLNHDAMYWYRQDPGQGLRLIYYSQIVNDFQKGDIAEGYSVSREKKESFPLTVTSAQKNPTAFYLCASSIRGPGNQPQHFGDGTRLSIL.

The rearrangement joins TRBV2 to TRBJ2-7, with D maybe TRBD2 (6 bases). This CDR3 has 14 residues. Germline V gene sequence: CDR1 SNHLY, CDR2 FYNNEI. Trimming shortened V by 7 bases and J by 0 bases, and 13 bases separated the two germline ends. The CDR3, as DNA: TGTGCCAGCACCGGGACTGGGAGCTCCTACGAGCAGTACTTC. Translation: CASTGTGSSYEQYF.

J is TRBJ2-1 and V is TRBV2; TRBD2 aligns across 12 bases. Germline V gene sequence: CDR1 SNHLY, CDR2 FYNNEI. CDR3 length: 14 amino acids. Trimming removed 8 bases from V and 8 bases from J; junction bases left unmatched: 7. CDR3 protein: CASQTSGRIYEQFF. The CDR3 DNA is TGTGCCAGCCAGACTAGCGGGAGAATCTATGAGCAGTTCTTC. Based on the CDR3 plus reference TRBV2 and TRBJ2-1, the full variable domain is EPEVTQTPSHQVTQMGQEVILRCVPISNHLYFYWYRQILGQKVEFLVSFYNNEISEKSEIFDDQFSVERPDGSNFTLKIRSTKLEDSAMYFCASQTSGRIYEQFFGPGTRLTVL.

This clone was recorded only once. The chain employs TRBV5-1 and TRBJ1-1; maybe TRBD1 (6 bases). CDR3 size: 14 residues. V lost 4 bases and J 1 base, leaving 11 bases between the germline ends. The germline V gene encodes CDR1 SGHRS and CDR2 YFSETQ. For the CDR3, the DNA is TGCGCCAGCAGCAAGGACAGCGGGAACACTGAAGCTTTCTTT. Protein product: CASSKDSGNTEAFF.

This chain connects TRBV6-6 to TRBJ2-3; TRBD1 matches at 10 bases. With 8 bases clipped from V and 2 bases from J, the junction kept 10 bases outside the gene matches. This CDR3 has 16 residues. Germline V gives CDR1 MNHNY, CDR2 SVGAGI (reference sequence). The CDR3 DNA reads as TGTGCCAGCGGGTCGACCGGGACAGGGGCCACAGATACGCAGTATTTT. It is translated as CASGSTGTGATDTQYF.

This clone was seen only a few times. The rearrangement uses TRBV5-6 and TRBJ2-7, with D unclear. Trimming took off 5 bases at V and 3 bases at J, with 9 bases between the two ends. In germline, CDR1 is SGHDT, CDR2 YYEEEE. CDR3 length: 12 residues. The CDR3: CASRTLGYEQYF. CDR3 bases: TGTGCCAGCAGAACTCTAGGCTACGAGCAGTACTTC.

This clone was counted between two and nine times. The chain couples TRBV11-3 to TRBJ2-7; 8 bases are shared with TRBD1. The ends lost 5 bases at V and 5 bases at J; junction bases unmatched: 5. CDR3 length equals 13 residues. Per germline, CDR1 SGHNT and CDR2 YENEEA. The CDR3 region has the DNA TGTGCCAGCAGCGCGGACAGGGCCGACGAGCAGTACTTC. Its protein product is CASSADRADEQYF.

The chain combines TRBV3-1 (or the pseudogene TRBV3-2) with TRBJ2-6; 12 bases are a match to TRBD1. The CDR3 is made up of 17 amino acids. J was trimmed by 2 bases and V by 4 bases; bases with no gene match: 3. Germline V gene lookup returns CDR1 LGHDT and CDR2 YNNKEL (reference sequence). CDR3 DNA sequence: TGTGCCAGCAGCCGCGGGACAGGGGGCACTGGGGCCAACGTCCTGACTTTC. Translation: CASSRGTGGTGANVLTF.

This clone has more than one count but fewer than ten. The V call is TRBV11-1, the J call TRBJ2-7; D may be TRBD2 (5 bases). Germline V gene sequence: CDR1 SGHAT, CDR2 FQDESV (reference sequence). The length of the CDR3 is 13 residues. Trimming removed 6 bases from V and 3 bases from J, with 12 bases in between. The CDR3 DNA reads TGTGCCAGCAGTAGAGGGCGGAACTACGAGCAGTACTTC. Its translation is CASSRGRNYEQYF.

J is TRBJ2-7 and V is TRBV7-3, with TRBD1 matching over 7 bases. CDR3 size: 13 residues. The V gene end was trimmed by 8 bases and the J gene end by 2 bases; junction bases not matched to a gene: 6. From germline, CDR1 is SGHTA and CDR2 FQGTGA. The CDR3: CASGPGGAYEQYF. CDR3 bases: TGTGCCAGCGGACCAGGGGGAGCCTACGAGCAGTACTTC.

CDR3 in amino acids: CATSRDQGQPQHF. Written as DNA, the CDR3 is TGTGCCACCAGCAGAGATCAGGGACAGCCCCAGCATTTT. This chain joins TRBV15 and TRBJ1-5; tentatively, D is TRBD1 (5 bases). The germline V gene encodes CDR1 LNHNV and CDR2 YYDKDF (reference sequence). The CDR3 runs 13 residues. V lost 0 bases to trimming and J lost 7 bases, with 7 bases between them.

This chain connects TRBV25-1 to TRBJ2-1, with D possibly TRBD1 on 6 matching bases. The V end lost 3 bases, the J end lost 8 bases, and 17 bases lay between the germline ends. Germline CDR1 and CDR2: MGHDK and SYGVNS. This CDR3 spans 15 amino acids. CDR3 sequence: CASSDPHRVNDEQFF. CDR3 DNA: TGTGCCAGCAGTGACCCCCACAGGGTTAACGATGAGCAGTTCTTC.